This T cell receptor beta chain came from a study of technical replicates of blood from four donors. The V end lost 6 bases, the J end lost 3 bases, and 18 bases lay between the germline ends. Germline values: CDR1 MNHEY, CDR2 SMNVEV (reference sequence). The CDR3 has 16 amino acids. TCRdb's copy holds only in-frame clones and misses some; the assay was immunoSEQ multiplex PCR. The table includes about 88,000 clones, approximately 94% detected once. Sequenced material: T cells isolated from PBMCs. This clonotype was sampled from a human donor in good health. V and J are TRBV27 and TRBJ2-1; D may be TRBD1 (7 bases). CDR3 DNA: TGTGCCAGCAGAGTTGGACAGGAGGGTCACTACAATGAGCAGTTCTTC. This sequence encodes CASRVGQEGHYNEQFF.